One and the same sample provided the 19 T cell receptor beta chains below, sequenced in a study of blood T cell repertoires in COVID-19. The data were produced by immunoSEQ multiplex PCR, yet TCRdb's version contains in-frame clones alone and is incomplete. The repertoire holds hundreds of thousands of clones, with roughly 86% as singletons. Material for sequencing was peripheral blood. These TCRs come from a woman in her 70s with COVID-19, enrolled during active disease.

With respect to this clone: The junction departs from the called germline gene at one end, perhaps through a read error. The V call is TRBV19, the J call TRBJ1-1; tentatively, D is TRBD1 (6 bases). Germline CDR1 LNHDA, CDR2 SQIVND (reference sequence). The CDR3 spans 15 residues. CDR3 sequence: CASSIAGGGNAEAFF. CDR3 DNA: TGTGCCAGTAGTATTGCGGGGGGCGGGAACGCTGAAGCTTTCTTT.

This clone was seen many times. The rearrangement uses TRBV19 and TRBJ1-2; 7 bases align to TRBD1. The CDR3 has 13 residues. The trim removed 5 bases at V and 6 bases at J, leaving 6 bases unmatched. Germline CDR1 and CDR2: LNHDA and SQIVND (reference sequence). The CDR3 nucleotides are TGTGCCAGTAGTCCCTCGACAGGGAATGGCTACACCTTC. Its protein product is CASSPSTGNGYTF.

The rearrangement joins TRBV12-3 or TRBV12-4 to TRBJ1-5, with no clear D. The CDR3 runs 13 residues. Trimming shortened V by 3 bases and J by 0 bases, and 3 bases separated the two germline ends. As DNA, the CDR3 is TGTGCCAGCAGTTTCGGTAGCAATCAGCCCCAGCATTTT. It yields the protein CASSFGSNQPQHF.

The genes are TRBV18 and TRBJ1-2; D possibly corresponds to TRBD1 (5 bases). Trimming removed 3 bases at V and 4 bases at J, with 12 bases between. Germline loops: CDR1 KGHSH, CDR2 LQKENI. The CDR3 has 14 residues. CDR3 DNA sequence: TGTGCCAGCTCACCGGCAGGGTCGGCCTATGGCTACACCTTC. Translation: CASSPAGSAYGYTF.

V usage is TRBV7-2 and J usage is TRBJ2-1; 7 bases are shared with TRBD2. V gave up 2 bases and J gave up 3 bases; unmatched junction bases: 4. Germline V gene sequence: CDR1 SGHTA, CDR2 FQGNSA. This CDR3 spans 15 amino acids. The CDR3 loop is CASSLQASGYNEQFF. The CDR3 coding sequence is TGTGCCAGCAGCTTACAGGCTAGCGGCTACAATGAGCAGTTCTTC.

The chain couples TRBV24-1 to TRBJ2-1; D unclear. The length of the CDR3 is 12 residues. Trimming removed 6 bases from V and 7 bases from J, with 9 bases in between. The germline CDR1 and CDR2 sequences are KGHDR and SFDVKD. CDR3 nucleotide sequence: TGTGCCACCAGTAACGCCGGGAATGAGCAGTTCTTC. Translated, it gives CATSNAGNEQFF.

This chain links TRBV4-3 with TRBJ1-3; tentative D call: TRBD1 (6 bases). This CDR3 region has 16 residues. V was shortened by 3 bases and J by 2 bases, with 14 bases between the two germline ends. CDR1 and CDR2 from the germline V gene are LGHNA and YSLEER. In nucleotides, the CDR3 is TGCGCCAGCAGCCAGGAGGGGGGGCCCCCTGGAAACACCATATATTTT. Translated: CASSQEGGPPGNTIYF.

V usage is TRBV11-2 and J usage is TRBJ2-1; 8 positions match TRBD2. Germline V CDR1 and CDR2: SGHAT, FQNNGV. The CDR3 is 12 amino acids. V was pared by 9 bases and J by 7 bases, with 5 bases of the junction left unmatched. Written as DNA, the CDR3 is TGTGCCAGTGGCGAGCGGGGGAATGAGCAGTTCTTC. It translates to CASGERGNEQFF.

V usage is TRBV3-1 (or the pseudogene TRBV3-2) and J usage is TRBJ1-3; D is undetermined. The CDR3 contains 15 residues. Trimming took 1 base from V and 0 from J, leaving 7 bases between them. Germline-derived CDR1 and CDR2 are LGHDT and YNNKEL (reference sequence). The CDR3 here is CASSQASYSGNTIYF. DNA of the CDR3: TGTGCCAGCAGCCAAGCGAGCTACTCTGGAAACACCATATATTTT.

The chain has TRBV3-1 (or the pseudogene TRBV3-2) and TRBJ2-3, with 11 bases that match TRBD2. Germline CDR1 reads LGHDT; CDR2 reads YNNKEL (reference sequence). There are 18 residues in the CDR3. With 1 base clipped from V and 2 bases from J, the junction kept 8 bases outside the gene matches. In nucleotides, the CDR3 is TGTGCCAGCAGCCAAGTTTGGCTAGCGGGGGGTCTCACAGATACGCAGTATTTT. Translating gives CASSQVWLAGGLTDTQYF.

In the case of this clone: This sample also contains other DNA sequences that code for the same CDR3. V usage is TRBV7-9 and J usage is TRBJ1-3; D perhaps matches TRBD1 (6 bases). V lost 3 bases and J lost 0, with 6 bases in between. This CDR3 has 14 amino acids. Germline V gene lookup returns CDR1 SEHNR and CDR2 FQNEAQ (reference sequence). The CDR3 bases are TGTGCCAGCAGCTTGACAGGCTCTGGAAACACCATATATTTT. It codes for CASSLTGSGNTIYF.

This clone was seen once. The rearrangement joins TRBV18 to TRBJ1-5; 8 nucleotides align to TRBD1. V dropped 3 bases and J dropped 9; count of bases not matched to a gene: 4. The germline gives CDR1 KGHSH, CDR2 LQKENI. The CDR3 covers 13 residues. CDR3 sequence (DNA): TGTGCCAGCTCACCCGACAGGGGCAGGCCCCAGCATTTT. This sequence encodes CASSPDRGRPQHF.

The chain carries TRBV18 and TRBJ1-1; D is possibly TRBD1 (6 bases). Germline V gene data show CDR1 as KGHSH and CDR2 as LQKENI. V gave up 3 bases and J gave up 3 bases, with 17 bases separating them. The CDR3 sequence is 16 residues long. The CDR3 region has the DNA TGTGCCAGCTCACCCCTATTGGACAGTATTGACACTGAAGCTTTCTTT. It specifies CASSPLLDSIDTEAFF.

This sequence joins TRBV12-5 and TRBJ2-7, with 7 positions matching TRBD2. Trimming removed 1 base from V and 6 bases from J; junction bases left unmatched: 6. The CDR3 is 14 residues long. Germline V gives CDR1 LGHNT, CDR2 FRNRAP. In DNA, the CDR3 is TGTGCTAGTGGTTTGGGAGGACTAGTGGTCGAGCAGTACTTC. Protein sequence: CASGLGGLVVEQYF. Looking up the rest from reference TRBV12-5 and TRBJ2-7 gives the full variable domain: DARVTQTPRHKVTEMGQEVTMRCQPILGHNTVFWYRQTMMQGLELLAYFRNRAPLDDSGMPKDRFSAEMPDATLATLKIQPSEPRDSAVYFCASGLGGLVVEQYFGPGTRLTVT.

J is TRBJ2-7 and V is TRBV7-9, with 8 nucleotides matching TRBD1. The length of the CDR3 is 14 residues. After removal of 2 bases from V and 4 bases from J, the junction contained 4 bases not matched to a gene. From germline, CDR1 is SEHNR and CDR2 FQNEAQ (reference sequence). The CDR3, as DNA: TGTGCCAGCAGCTTACAGGGGGCTAGTTACGAGCAGTACTTC. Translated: CASSLQGASYEQYF.

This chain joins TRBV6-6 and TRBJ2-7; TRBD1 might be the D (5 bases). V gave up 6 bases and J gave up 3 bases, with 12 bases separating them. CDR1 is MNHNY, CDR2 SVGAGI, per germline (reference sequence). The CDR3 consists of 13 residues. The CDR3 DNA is TGTGCCAGCAGGGCTAGACAGTTCTACGAGCAGTACTTC. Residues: CASRARQFYEQYF.

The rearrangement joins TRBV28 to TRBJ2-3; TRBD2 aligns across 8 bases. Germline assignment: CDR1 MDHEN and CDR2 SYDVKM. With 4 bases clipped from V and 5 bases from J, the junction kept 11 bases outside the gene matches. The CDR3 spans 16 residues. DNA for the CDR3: TGTGCCAGCAGTTCCCCACGGGGGGGCCGGGGAGATACGCAGTATTTT. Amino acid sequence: CASSSPRGGRGDTQYF.

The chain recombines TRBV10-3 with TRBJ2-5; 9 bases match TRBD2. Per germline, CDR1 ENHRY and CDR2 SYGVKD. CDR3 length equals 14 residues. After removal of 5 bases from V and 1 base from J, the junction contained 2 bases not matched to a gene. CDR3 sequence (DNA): TGTGCCATCAGTAGCGGGGGGCTCCAAGAGACCCAGTACTTC. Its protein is CAISSGGLQETQYF.

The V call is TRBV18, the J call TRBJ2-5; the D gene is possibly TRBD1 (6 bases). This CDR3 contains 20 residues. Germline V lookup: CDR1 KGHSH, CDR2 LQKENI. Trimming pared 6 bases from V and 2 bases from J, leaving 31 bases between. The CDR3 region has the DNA TGTGCCAGCTCGCTGCGGGCCGTTTGGACAGACAAAAAACTTCAAGAGACCCAGTACTTC. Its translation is CASSLRAVWTDKKLQETQYF.